This passage covers 14 T cell receptor beta chains from one sample sequenced in a study of Ad26.COV2.S vaccination and SARS-CoV-2 variants. Treatment denoted: around 19 received Ad26.COV2.S at low or high dose, single or two shots; about 5 received placebo; per-sample allocation not given. Sample collection was performed on day 63 after the first vaccine or placebo injection. Sequencing used immunoSEQ multiplex PCR; TCRdb keeps in-frame clones, though not all of them. The sample includes approximately 340,000 clones, roughly 84% seen only once; the top ten take roughly 3.3%. The material was peripheral blood, obtained in a trial of Ad26.COV2.S vaccine versus placebo. The receptors were sampled from a person between 18 and 65 years old who received the Ad26.COV2.S COVID-19 vaccine or a placebo.

The chain combines TRBV5-1 with TRBJ2-7; no firm D call. Germline loops: CDR1 SGHRS, CDR2 YFSETQ. The CDR3 is 14 residues long. V was shortened by 0 bases and J by 2 bases, with 9 bases between the two germline ends. The CDR3 spells CASSLDGVAYEQYF. CDR3 DNA: TGCGCCAGCAGCTTGGATGGGGTCGCCTACGAGCAGTACTTC.

The V call is TRBV7-2, the J call TRBJ1-5; D not resolved. Germline CDR1 is SGHTA and CDR2 is FQGNSA. V lost 5 bases and J 4 bases, leaving 15 bases between the germline ends. CDR3 size: 15 residues. The CDR3 DNA reads as TGTGCCAGCAGCCCCTTGTCGGCCGGGAATCAGCCCCAGCATTTT. Its protein is CASSPLSAGNQPQHF.

This clone was observed once. The chain recombines TRBV7-2 with TRBJ2-5, with no clear D. With 5 bases removed from V and 9 bases from J, the gap between germline ends came to 10 bases. Germline V gene data show CDR1 as SGHTA and CDR2 as FQGNSA. CDR3 size: 11 residues. As DNA, the CDR3 is TGTGCCAGCAGCCTCCATTTGGCCCAGTACTTC. Protein sequence: CASSLHLAQYF.

The genes are TRBV6-5 and TRBJ1-2, with unresolved D. V gave up 2 bases and J gave up 0 bases, with 10 bases separating them. The CDR3 sequence is 15 residues long. The V gene's germline CDR1 is MNHEY and CDR2 SVGAGI. CDR3 protein: CASSYLDTSNYGYTF. CDR3 in DNA: TGTGCCAGCAGTTACCTTGACACCTCTAACTATGGCTACACCTTC.

The chain employs TRBV5-1 and TRBJ2-3, with D possibly being TRBD1 or TRBD2 (7 bases each). V lost 4 bases, J lost 2 bases, and 17 bases lay in between. This CDR3 spans 16 amino acids. Germline CDR1 SGHRS, CDR2 YFSETQ. CDR3: CASSLRGGPPTDTQYF. As DNA, the CDR3 is TGCGCCAGCAGCCTCAGGGGGGGTCCTCCCACAGATACGCAGTATTTT.

This clone was detected only once. V gene TRBV6-2 or TRBV6-3 combines with J gene TRBJ2-7; 8 bases match TRBD2. The CDR3 totals 15 residues. Trimming at V came to 5 bases and at J to 0 bases, leaving 6 bases not matched to a gene. The germline V gene encodes CDR1 MNHEY and CDR2 SVGEGT. Written as DNA, the CDR3 is TGTGCCAGCAGTAAAAGCGGGGGAAGCTCCTACGAGCAGTACTTC. It codes for CASSKSGGSSYEQYF.

The V call is TRBV2, the J call TRBJ1-5; D perhaps matches TRBD1 (5 bases). This CDR3 has 15 residues. CDR1 is SNHLY and CDR2 is FYNNEI in the germline V gene. With 6 bases removed from V and 3 bases from J, the gap between germline ends came to 15 bases. The CDR3 DNA reads as TGTGCCAGCAGCCAAGATGGGGCAGACAATCAGCCCCAGCATTTT. Its translation is CASSQDGADNQPQHF.

The rearrangement joins TRBV11-2 to TRBJ1-6, with a tentative D call TRBD1 (5 bases). This CDR3 contains 16 residues. The V gene lost 5 bases and the J gene lost 2 bases, with 13 bases spanning the gap. Germline V gene data show CDR1 as SGHAT and CDR2 as FQNNGV. CDR3 amino acids: CASSTPRDPYNSPLHF. The CDR3 region has the DNA TGTGCCAGCAGCACCCCAAGGGACCCCTATAATTCACCCCTCCACTTT.

This chain uses TRBV4-3 with TRBJ1-6; maybe TRBD1 (5 bases). This CDR3 is 14 amino acids long. Germline V gene lookup returns CDR1 LGHNA and CDR2 YSLEER. The V end was cut by 4 bases, the J end by 15 bases, with 19 bases between. CDR3 DNA: TGCGCCAGCAGCCCCCGTAGCCTGGGTGGGGGCCTCCACTTT. Protein sequence: CASSPRSLGGGLHF.

V gene TRBV18 combines with J gene TRBJ1-1; 10 bases map to TRBD1. J lost 2 bases, V lost 6 bases, and 9 bases had no gene match. The V gene's germline CDR1 is KGHSH and CDR2 LQKENI. The CDR3 runs 16 residues. DNA for the CDR3: TGTGCCAGCTCGCCAAGGGACAGGGGACCTAACACTGAAGCTTTCTTT. Protein product: CASSPRDRGPNTEAFF.

The V and J genes are TRBV3-1 (or the pseudogene TRBV3-2) and TRBJ1-1, with D perhaps matching TRBD1 (5 bases). The CDR3 spans 15 residues. V was cut by 0 bases and J by 4 bases, with 12 bases left in between. Germline-derived CDR1 and CDR2 are LGHDT and YNNKEL (reference sequence). CDR3 residues: CASSQDGRRGTEAFF. Here the CDR3 DNA reads TGTGCCAGCAGCCAAGATGGGCGGAGGGGCACTGAAGCTTTCTTT.

This chain joins TRBV24-1 and TRBJ2-5; D assignment may be TRBD1 or TRBD2 (5 bases each). The CDR3 is 16 residues long. The V and J ends lost 4 bases and 4 bases respectively, with 18 bases between them. CDR1 is KGHDR, CDR2 SFDVKD, per germline. The CDR3 coding sequence is TGTGCCACCAGTGACCCTCCGAGGGGAGCGCCAGAGACCCAGTACTTC. Its translation: CATSDPPRGAPETQYF.

V and J are TRBV10-3 and TRBJ2-3, with TRBD2 matching 9 bases. Germline CDR1 reads ENHRY; CDR2 reads SYGVKD. The CDR3 consists of 14 residues. Trimming removed 9 bases from V and 1 base from J; junction bases left unmatched: 5. CDR3 DNA sequence: TGTGCCATGGCACCTAGCGGGGGCACAGATACGCAGTATTTT. Its translation: CAMAPSGGTDTQYF.

The chain recombines TRBV6-5 with TRBJ1-2, with D maybe TRBD1 (5 bases). V lost 7 bases to trimming and J lost 2 bases, with 8 bases between them. The CDR3 runs 12 residues. From germline, CDR1 is MNHEY and CDR2 SVGAGI. As DNA, the CDR3 is TGTGCCAGCACCGACAGAAACTATGGCTACACCTTC. Translation: CASTDRNYGYTF.